This is a list of T cell receptor beta chains from one sample in a study of TIL therapy for anti-PD-1-resistant metastatic lung cancer. Sequencing used immunoSEQ multiplex PCR; TCRdb keeps in-frame clones, though not all of them. This sample carries 52,000 or so clones, about 81% of them seen once, and the ten largest clones take under 3%. The starting material was blood, obtained at baseline. The origin of the receptors is a person aged 25-85 years with non-small cell lung cancer. CDR3s include the opening cysteine and the closing phenylalanine or tryptophan. The D gene is left open where the match is weak. Not every row has a clone size; where given, it reads once, few, many or a size class.

D gene: NA
J gene: TRBJ2-7
CDR3 length: 11
V gene: TRBV27
clone size: few
CDR3 protein: CASSTGTFTYF
CDR3 DNA: TGTGCCAGCAGCACCGGGACCTTCACTTACTTC

D gene: TRBD1
J gene: TRBJ1-5
CDR3 length: 15
V gene: TRBV6-6
clone size: NA
CDR3 protein: CASSMDRLTNQPQHF
CDR3 DNA: TGTGCCAGCAGTATGGACAGGCTAACGAATCAGCCCCAGCATTTT

D gene: NA
J gene: TRBJ1-1
CDR3 length: 15
V gene: TRBV6-6
clone size: NA
CDR3 protein: CASSYYEGMNTEAFF
CDR3 DNA: TGTGCCAGCAGTTATTACGAGGGGATGAACACTGAAGCTTTCTTT

D gene: TRBD1
J gene: TRBJ2-6
CDR3 length: 18
V gene: TRBV15
clone size: few
CDR3 protein: CATSRSSTGGTGANVLTF
CDR3 DNA: TGTGCCACCAGCCGGAGTTCGACAGGGGGGACGGGGGCCAACGTCCTGACTTTC

D gene: NA
J gene: TRBJ2-2
CDR3 length: 17
V gene: TRBV25-1
clone size: NA
CDR3 protein: CASSSNGAGRNTGELFF
CDR3 DNA: TGTGCCAGCAGTAGCAACGGCGCGGGCCGGAACACCGGGGAGCTGTTTTTT

D gene: NA
J gene: TRBJ2-7
CDR3 length: 13
V gene: TRBV29-1
clone size: few
CDR3 protein: CSVNRDGTYEQYF
CDR3 DNA: TGCAGCGTCAACCGGGACGGGACCTACGAGCAGTACTTC

D gene: NA
J gene: TRBJ2-5
CDR3 length: 13
V gene: TRBV5-4
clone size: NA
CDR3 protein: CASSLTGRETQYF
CDR3 DNA: TGTGCCAGCAGCTTGACAGGGAGGGAGACCCAGTACTTC

D gene: TRBD1
J gene: TRBJ1-1
CDR3 length: 19
V gene: TRBV28
clone size: NA
CDR3 protein: CASSSIVTGPGRGDTEAFF
CDR3 DNA: TGTGCCAGCAGTTCGATCGTGACAGGCCCAGGCAGGGGGGACACTGAAGCTTTCTTT

D gene: NA
J gene: TRBJ1-5
CDR3 length: 13
V gene: TRBV12-3/TRBV12-4
clone size: NA
CDR3 protein: CASSLAPNQPQHF
CDR3 DNA: TGTGCCAGCAGTTTGGCCCCGAATCAGCCCCAGCATTTT

D gene: NA
J gene: TRBJ2-3
CDR3 length: 15
V gene: TRBV19
clone size: NA
CDR3 protein: CAISGSRRRTDTQYF
CDR3 DNA: TGTGCCATTTCCGGCAGCCGGAGGCGCACAGATACGCAGTATTTT

D gene: NA
J gene: TRBJ2-7
CDR3 length: 16
V gene: TRBV11-2
clone size: few
CDR3 protein: CASSSPGRTASYEQYF
CDR3 DNA: TGTGCCAGCAGCTCCCCGGGACGGACAGCCTCCTACGAGCAGTACTTC

D gene: NA
J gene: TRBJ1-1
CDR3 length: 16
V gene: TRBV11-2
clone size: NA
CDR3 protein: CASSLDPGGIGPEAFF
CDR3 DNA: TGTGCCAGCAGCTTAGATCCGGGAGGGATAGGACCTGAAGCTTTCTTT

D gene: TRBD1
J gene: TRBJ2-3
CDR3 length: 15
V gene: TRBV7-7
clone size: NA
CDR3 protein: CASSLGTGLKDTQYF
CDR3 DNA: TGTGCCAGCAGCTTAGGGACAGGGTTGAAAGATACGCAGTATTTT

D gene: TRBD1
J gene: TRBJ1-2
CDR3 length: 17
V gene: TRBV15
clone size: once
CDR3 protein: CATSRDRGTGANYGYTF
CDR3 DNA: TGTGCCACCAGCAGAGATCGGGGGACAGGAGCTAACTATGGCTACACCTTC

D gene: NA
J gene: TRBJ1-2
CDR3 length: 17
V gene: TRBV21-1
clone size: NA
CDR3 protein: CASSKGGDRQHNYGYTF
CDR3 DNA: TGTGCCAGCAGCAAAGGGGGAGACAGACAACATAACTATGGCTACACCTTC

D gene: TRBD1
J gene: TRBJ2-5
CDR3 length: 12
V gene: TRBV30
clone size: NA
CDR3 protein: CAWEQGAETQYF
CDR3 DNA: TGTGCCTGGGAACAGGGGGCGGAGACCCAGTACTTC

D gene: NA
J gene: TRBJ1-3
CDR3 length: 14
V gene: TRBV29-1
clone size: NA
CDR3 protein: CSVVTFNSGNTIYF
CDR3 DNA: TGCAGCGTCGTGACTTTTAACTCTGGAAACACCATATATTTT

D gene: NA
J gene: TRBJ1-6
CDR3 length: 14
V gene: TRBV7-2
clone size: once
CDR3 protein: CASSEGQGNSPLHF
CDR3 DNA: TGTGCCAGCAGCGAGGGCCAGGGGAATTCACCCCTCCACTTT

D gene: NA
J gene: TRBJ1-2
CDR3 length: 13
V gene: TRBV15
clone size: NA
CDR3 protein: CATSSASGDGYTF
CDR3 DNA: TGTGCCACCAGCTCGGCCTCAGGCGATGGCTACACCTTC

D gene: NA
J gene: TRBJ2-2
CDR3 length: 15
V gene: TRBV18
clone size: NA
CDR3 protein: CASSPVSRNTGELFF
CDR3 DNA: TGTGCCAGCTCACCAGTGAGCAGAAACACCGGGGAGCTGTTTTTT